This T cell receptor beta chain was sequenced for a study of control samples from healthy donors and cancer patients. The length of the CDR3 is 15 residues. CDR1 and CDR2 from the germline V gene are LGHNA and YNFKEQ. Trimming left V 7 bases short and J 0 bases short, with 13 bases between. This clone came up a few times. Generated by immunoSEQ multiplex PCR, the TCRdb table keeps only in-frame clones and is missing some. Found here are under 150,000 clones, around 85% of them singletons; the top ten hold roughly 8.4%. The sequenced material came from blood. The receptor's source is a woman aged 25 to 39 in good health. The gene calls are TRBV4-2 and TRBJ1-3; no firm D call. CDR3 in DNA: TGTGCCAGCACAGGCAGCATGAGCTCTGGAAACACCATATATTTT. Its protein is CASTGSMSSGNTIYF.